These 26 T cell receptor beta chains came from one sample sequenced in a study of blood T cell repertoires in COVID-19. Clones were sequenced by immunoSEQ multiplex PCR, and TCRdb holds only the in-frame ones, with some missing. The sample lists roughly 270,000 clones, around 80% occurring once. The sample taken for sequencing was PBMCs or T cells enriched from blood (not recorded which). The receptor set was obtained from a man between 35 and 55 years old who had been exposed to COVID-19.

The table lists this clone with a few counts. V is TRBV7-6 and J is TRBJ1-4, with D tentatively TRBD1 (6 bases). The germline V and J ends were trimmed by 11 bases and 7 bases, with 14 bases remaining between them. The CDR3 spans 12 residues. CDR1 and CDR2 (germline): SGHVS, FNYEAQ. DNA of the CDR3: TGTGCCTCCCGGGGGGCGAGTGAAAAACTGTTTTTT. The encoded protein is CASRGASEKLFF.

This clone is a singleton in its sample. V and J are TRBV19 and TRBJ2-7; 9 bases agree with TRBD2. Losses at the gene ends were 6 bases for V and 2 bases for J; bases not matched to a gene: 5. The CDR3 contains 14 residues. Germline CDR1 and CDR2: LNHDA and SQIVND (reference sequence). The CDR3 bases are TGTGCCAGTAGGAGACTAGCGGATACCTACGAGCAGTACTTC. Translation: CASRRLADTYEQYF. Looking up the rest from reference TRBV19 and TRBJ2-7 gives the full variable domain: DGGITQSPKYLFRKEGQNVTLSCEQNLNHDAMYWYRQDPGQGLRLIYYSQIVNDFQKGDIAEGYSVSREKKESFPLTVTSAQKNPTAFYLCASRRLADTYEQYFGPGTRLTVT.

This chain links TRBV30 with TRBJ2-1, with TRBD2 matching 13 bases. The V and J ends lost 1 base and 15 bases, in that order; junction bases with no gene match: 15. The CDR3 has 16 residues. CDR1 and CDR2 (germline): GTSNPN, SVGIG (reference sequence). The CDR3 loop reads CAWSGGAGTSGISPFF. The DNA for the CDR3 is TGTGCCTGGAGTGGGGGAGCCGGGACTAGCGGGATCTCGCCGTTCTTC.

The chain links TRBV30 to TRBJ2-7, with TRBD2 identical over 7 bases. The CDR3 is 16 amino acids. Germline CDR1 GTSNPN, CDR2 SVGIG (reference sequence). The ends lost 5 bases at V and 4 bases at J; junction bases unmatched: 17. CDR3 in amino acids: CAWGDGEGPITYEQYF. The CDR3 DNA reads as TGTGCCTGGGGGGACGGGGAGGGCCCGATTACTTACGAGCAGTACTTC.

CDR3 DNA: TGTGCCAGCTCACCCGAGGCCCGCTCTGGAAACACCATATATTTT. Protein product: CASSPEARSGNTIYF. The rearrangement links TRBV3-1 (or the pseudogene TRBV3-2) to TRBJ1-3; D remains unclear. Trimming took off 8 bases at V and 0 bases at J, with 14 bases between the two ends. In germline, CDR1 is LGHDT, CDR2 YNNKEL (reference sequence). The CDR3 runs to 15 residues.

V is TRBV27 and J is TRBJ2-7; D not resolved. Germline CDR1 MNHEY, CDR2 SMNVEV (reference sequence). V lost 6 bases to trimming and J lost 0 bases, with 12 bases between them. The CDR3 runs 14 residues. The CDR3 coding sequence is TGTGCCAGCAGACTTTTTGAGAGCTCCTACGAGCAGTACTTC. This translates into CASRLFESSYEQYF.

This clone was recorded only once. V is TRBV29-1 and J is TRBJ2-1; no firm D call. This CDR3 has 16 residues. Trimming cost V 0 bases and J 0 bases, with 12 bases left between them. Germline CDR1 is SQVTM and CDR2 is ANQGSEA. DNA for the CDR3: TGCAGCGTTGAAGATCAGGATTTAAGCTCCTACAATGAGCAGTTCTTC. Protein: CSVEDQDLSSYNEQFF.

The chain joins TRBV27 to TRBJ2-5; 7 bases line up with TRBD2. CDR1 and CDR2 from the germline V gene are MNHEY and SMNVEV (reference sequence). The CDR3 extends over 15 amino acids. The V and J ends lost 8 bases and 4 bases, in that order; junction bases with no gene match: 13. CDR3 nucleotide sequence: TGTGCCAGCCCTAGTAGAGGCGGGAGAGGAGAGACCCAGTACTTC. It encodes CASPSRGGRGETQYF.

This clone was counted only a few times. V gene TRBV5-6 combines with J gene TRBJ1-5; 8 nucleotides line up with TRBD1. Germline CDR1 reads SGHDT; CDR2 reads YYEEEE. The CDR3 runs to 15 residues. Trimming at V came to 2 bases and at J to 7 bases, leaving 8 bases not matched to a gene. The CDR3 spells CASSLAQGALQPQHF. CDR3 in DNA: TGTGCCAGCAGCTTAGCCCAGGGGGCCCTACAGCCCCAGCATTTT.

The chain employs TRBV7-2 and TRBJ2-7; unclear D gene. In germline, CDR1 is SGHTA, CDR2 FQGNSA. Trimming removed 2 bases at V and 3 bases at J, with 11 bases between. CDR3 length equals 14 residues. The CDR3 DNA is TGTGCCAGCAGCTTATCGGCTAGAAGCTACGAGCAGTACTTC. It codes for CASSLSARSYEQYF. Variable domain in full (rest from reference TRBV7-2 and TRBJ2-7): GAGVSQSPSNKVTEKGKDVELRCDPISGHTALYWYRQSLGQGLEFLIYFQGNSAPDKSGLPSDRFSAERTGGSVSTLTIQRTQQEDSAVYLCASSLSARSYEQYFGPGTRLTVT.

J is TRBJ2-1 and V is TRBV20-1, with 13 bases matching TRBD2. Germline V gives CDR1 DFQATT, CDR2 SNEGSKA (reference sequence). V gave up 3 bases and J gave up 8 bases; unmatched junction bases: 13. The CDR3 is made up of 17 amino acids. CDR3 amino acids: CSASRTSGRGVVDEQFF. For the CDR3, the DNA is TGCAGTGCTAGTCGTACTAGCGGGAGGGGTGTCGTCGATGAGCAGTTCTTC.

This chain joins TRBV3-1 (or the pseudogene TRBV3-2) and TRBJ2-2; D uncertain. CDR1 is LGHDT, CDR2 YNNKEL, per germline (reference sequence). This CDR3 has 13 amino acids. V was trimmed by 2 bases and J by 6 bases, leaving 7 bases between them. In DNA form, the CDR3 reads TGTGCCAGCAGCCAAAACAGCCCCGGGGAGCTGTTTTTT. Amino acid sequence: CASSQNSPGELFF.

The CDR3 DNA sequence: TGTGCCAGCAGTGAGGAGTTATACGAAAAACTGTTTTTT. Its translation: CASSEELYEKLFF. The chain has TRBV2 and TRBJ1-4; D ambiguous. Germline lookup yields CDR1 SNHLY and CDR2 FYNNEI. This CDR3 spans 13 amino acids. V lost 3 bases and J 8 bases, leaving 10 bases between the germline ends.

This sequence joins TRBV19 and TRBJ2-3; D possibly corresponds to TRBD2 (6 bases). CDR1 is LNHDA, CDR2 SQIVND, per germline (reference sequence). The V and J ends lost 3 bases and 12 bases respectively, with 25 bases between them. This CDR3 spans 16 amino acids. The CDR3 sequence is CASSIGTGRGDGHQYF. The CDR3 DNA follows: TGTGCCAGTAGTATTGGCACCGGGCGCGGGGACGGGCATCAGTATTTT.

The V and J genes are TRBV18 and TRBJ2-2; tentative D call: TRBD1 (5 bases). Per the germline V gene, CDR1 is KGHSH and CDR2 is LQKENI. The CDR3 spans 14 residues. With 3 bases removed from V and 4 bases from J, the gap between germline ends came to 9 bases. This CDR3 reads CASSPRDSTGELFF. The CDR3 coding sequence is TGTGCCAGCTCACCCCGAGACAGCACCGGGGAGCTGTTTTTT.

J is TRBJ2-7 and V is TRBV11-2, with D possibly matching TRBD2 (6 bases). The V gene's germline CDR1 is SGHAT and CDR2 FQNNGV. Trimming took off 5 bases at V and 6 bases at J, with 11 bases between the two ends. The CDR3 length is 12 residues. The CDR3 reads CASSTRLVEQYF. The CDR3, as DNA: TGTGCCAGCAGCACCAGACTAGTCGAGCAGTACTTC.

V usage is TRBV6-4 and J usage is TRBJ1-6; 7 bases are a match to TRBD1. The junction had 10 bases not matched to a gene; V was cut back by 2 bases and J by 0 bases. The CDR3 has 19 residues. Germline CDR1 reads MRHNA; CDR2 reads SNTAGT. The CDR3 bases are TGTGCCAGCAGTGACCCGGGACAGAACCGTCGCTCCTATAATTCACCCCTCCACTTT. It translates to CASSDPGQNRRSYNSPLHF.

The rearrangement links TRBV11-2 to TRBJ2-1; 11 bases fit TRBD2. CDR1 and CDR2 (germline): SGHAT, FQNNGV. This CDR3 region has 19 residues. After removal of 4 bases from V and 4 bases from J, the junction contained 15 bases not matched to a gene. Here the CDR3 DNA reads TGTGCCAGCAGCTCCTATCGGGATATAGCGGGAGGGGGGTACAATGAGCAGTTCTTC. Its translation is CASSSYRDIAGGGYNEQFF.

This clone appeared a few times. The chain recombines TRBV5-5 with TRBJ2-1, with TRBD1 matching over 9 bases. The ends lost 5 bases at V and 7 bases at J; junction bases unmatched: 10. CDR1 SGHKS and CDR2 YYEKEE come from the germline V gene (reference sequence). CDR3 length equals 15 residues. The CDR3 region has the DNA TGTGCCAGCAGTCCGGGGACAGGGAGAAATAATGAGCAGTTCTTC. This codes for CASSPGTGRNNEQFF.

The chain is built from TRBV6-5 and TRBJ2-1; 7 positions match TRBD2. J gave up 1 base and V 4 bases, and 7 bases lay outside the gene matches. There are 16 residues in the CDR3. The germline CDR1 and CDR2 sequences are MNHEY and SVGAGI. CDR3 in DNA: TGTGCCAGCAGTTTTCCGCCTAGCGGTTCCTACAATGAGCAGTTCTTC. This sequence encodes CASSFPPSGSYNEQFF.

This clone came up a few times. This chain uses TRBV5-1 with TRBJ2-1; TRBD1 is a possible D gene (6 bases). Per germline, CDR1 SGHRS and CDR2 YFSETQ. Trimming took off 0 bases at V and 4 bases at J, with 11 bases between the two ends. The CDR3 is made up of 15 amino acids. DNA for the CDR3: TGCGCCAGCAGCTTGGGGGACACTCCGTACAATGAGCAGTTCTTC. Protein product: CASSLGDTPYNEQFF.

This clone was observed a single time. V usage is TRBV7-2 and J usage is TRBJ1-2; unclear D gene. V was pared by 3 bases and J by 3 bases, with 2 bases between. The CDR3 totals 11 residues. Germline V CDR1 and CDR2: SGHTA, FQGNSA. CDR3 protein: CASSFYYGYTF. The CDR3 nucleotides read TGTGCCAGCAGCTTCTACTATGGCTACACCTTC.

V gene TRBV11-3 combines with J gene TRBJ1-3; the D is unclear. Germline V gene lookup returns CDR1 SGHNT and CDR2 YENEEA. The CDR3 runs 14 residues. V shed 5 bases and J shed 0 bases, with 8 bases lying between them. The chain's CDR3 is CASSPRDSGNTIYF. DNA for the CDR3: TGTGCCAGCAGCCCCCGGGACTCTGGAAACACCATATATTTT. Full variable domain (rest looked up from reference TRBV11-3 and TRBJ1-3): EAGVVQSPRYKIIEKKQPVAFWCNPISGHNTLYWYLQNLGQGPELLIRYENEEAVDDSQLPKDRFSAERLKGVDSTLKIQPAELGDSAVYLCASSPRDSGNTIYFGEGSWLTVV.

The V call is TRBV12-3 or TRBV12-4, the J call TRBJ1-4; possible D gene TRBD1, 5 bases. This CDR3 region has 13 residues. V was trimmed by 8 bases and J by 5 bases, leaving 12 bases between them. Written as DNA, the CDR3 is TGTGCCAGCTCCTTGGGGGGGAATGAAAAACTGTTTTTT. Protein: CASSLGGNEKLFF.

V is TRBV5-4 and J is TRBJ1-1, with D perhaps TRBD1 (5 bases). V lost 7 bases and J lost 3, with 7 bases in between. Germline V gene sequence: CDR1 SGHNT, CDR2 YYREEE (reference sequence). The length of the CDR3 is 11 residues. The CDR3 loop is CASGGDTEAFF. CDR3 in DNA: TGTGCCAGCGGGGGGGACACTGAAGCTTTCTTT.

The sample holds a few counts of this clone. Different DNA sequences within this sample yield the same CDR3. The chain has TRBV19 and TRBJ2-2; 8 positions match TRBD1. The junction had 10 bases not matched to a gene; V was cut back by 11 bases and J by 5 bases. Germline assignment: CDR1 LNHDA and CDR2 SQIVND (reference sequence). The CDR3 runs 14 residues. CDR3 nucleotide sequence: TGTGCCTCCAGAGGTACAGGGGGAACCGGGGAGCTGTTTTTT. Residues: CASRGTGGTGELFF. Together with reference TRBV19 and TRBJ2-2, the CDR3 gives the full variable domain: DGGITQSPKYLFRKEGQNVTLSCEQNLNHDAMYWYRQDPGQGLRLIYYSQIVNDFQKGDIAEGYSVSREKKESFPLTVTSAQKNPTAFYLCASRGTGGTGELFFGEGSRLTVL.